This T cell receptor beta chain was sequenced in a study of shared clonotypes between healthy human individuals. The wider study: CD4 naive and CD4 memory each took three plates per donor, while CD8 naive took two and CD8 memory one.

In the original processing: Junction-only immunoSEQ data arrived without quality scores, meaning filtering differed. Profiling relied on immunoSEQ multiplex PCR, and the TCRdb table lists in-frame clones only, not all of them. V, J and clone size reflect that table, while D and trimming were determined from the DNA. The data show roughly 640,000 clones, with 97% seen just once and approximately 0.057% held by the top ten. This clone was detected once. Its antigen is still unknown. Germline loops: CDR1 SNHLY, CDR2 FYNNEI. There are 11 residues in the CDR3. V dropped 5 bases and J dropped 0 bases, with 2 bases sitting between them. Findings of the study overall: Against clonotypes common to all four donors, non-shared ones had lower generation probabilities. In general, naive subsets displayed greater estimated richness than memory subsets did.

Sequencing was done on a sample of naive CD4+ T cells sorted from blood. Stated subset: CD45RA+ positively selected. The sequence came from a woman aged 25 to 39 in good health. The chain combines TRBV2 with TRBJ2-7; no reliable D call. This CDR3 is CASSFSYEQYF. As DNA, the CDR3 is TGTGCCAGCAGTTTCTCCTACGAGCAGTACTTC.